The 11 T cell receptor beta chains presented below share a single source sample, sequenced in a study of blood T cell repertoires in COVID-19. Sequencing used immunoSEQ multiplex PCR; TCRdb keeps in-frame clones, though not all of them. In the table there are around 200,000 clones, approximately 90% of which are singletons. The material sequenced was PBMCs or T cells enriched from blood (not recorded which). All receptors come from a woman between 35 and 50 years old with acute COVID-19.

This clone turned up a few times. This chain links TRBV7-9 with TRBJ1-1; the match to TRBD1 covers 7 bases. The germline V gene encodes CDR1 SEHNR and CDR2 FQNEAQ (reference sequence). CDR3 length: 17 amino acids. V was clipped by 7 bases and J by 2 bases; unmatched bases: 16. CDR3 sequence (DNA): TGTGCCAGCACCCCTAGGGGACAGCGTTGGGGAAACACTGAAGCTTTCTTT. This sequence encodes CASTPRGQRWGNTEAFF.

The count of this clone is one. The chain has TRBV5-1 and TRBJ2-1; tentative D call: TRBD2 (5 bases). This CDR3 contains 15 residues. Per the germline V gene, CDR1 is SGHRS and CDR2 is YFSETQ. Deletions cut 0 bases from V and 7 bases from J, with 14 bases between. The CDR3, as DNA: TGCGCCAGCAGCTTGGTTTCAGGTCCGGGGAATGAGCAGTTCTTC. Translation: CASSLVSGPGNEQFF.

The J gene is TRBJ2-2, the V gene TRBV12-3 or TRBV12-4; the D is unclear. The ends were cut back, 6 bases at V and 6 bases at J, with 8 bases in the middle. This CDR3 spans 12 amino acids. CDR3 DNA: TGTGCCAGCAGCCCCTATTCCGGGGAGCTGTTTTTT. Its protein product is CASSPYSGELFF.

The gene calls are TRBV5-5 and TRBJ1-2; a possible D gene is TRBD1 (6 bases). The V gene lost 1 base and the J gene lost 4 bases, with 17 bases spanning the gap. Germline-derived CDR1 and CDR2 are SGHKS and YYEKEE (reference sequence). The CDR3 runs 16 residues. The CDR3 sequence: CASSLSQGTFGYGYTF. The CDR3 DNA reads as TGTGCCAGCAGCTTGTCACAGGGTACGTTTGGCTATGGCTACACCTTC.

The chain uses TRBV25-1 and TRBJ1-2, with D possibly TRBD1 on 6 matching bases. CDR1 is MGHDK and CDR2 is SYGVNS in the germline V gene. CDR3 length: 13 amino acids. The V gene lost 8 bases and the J gene lost 7 bases, with 17 bases spanning the gap. CDR3 sequence reads: CASSLGGRAGYTF. The CDR3 DNA reads TGTGCCAGCTCCCTCGGGGGGCGGGCTGGCTACACCTTC.

The chain carries TRBV9 and TRBJ2-1; D gene ambiguous. V was cut by 4 bases and J by 0 bases, with 14 bases left in between. CDR3 length: 16 residues. Germline assignment: CDR1 SGDLS and CDR2 YYNGEE. The CDR3 DNA is TGTGCCAGCAGCCCTACGAGTCATAGCTCCTACAATGAGCAGTTCTTC. This encodes CASSPTSHSSYNEQFF.

This rearrangement joins TRBV19 to TRBJ1-4, with D possibly being TRBD1 (5 bases). CDR3 size: 16 residues. The ends were cut back, 6 bases at V and 0 bases at J, with 14 bases in the middle. Germline V gene lookup returns CDR1 LNHDA and CDR2 SQIVND (reference sequence). The DNA of the CDR3 is TGTGCCAGTAGGGACCACAGGATTACAACTAATGAAAAACTGTTTTTT. It specifies CASRDHRITTNEKLFF.

This chain connects TRBV5-1 to TRBJ1-1, with a possible D match to TRBD1 (6 bases). CDR3 length: 14 residues. V shed 4 bases and J shed 10 bases, with 20 bases lying between them. Germline V CDR1 and CDR2: SGHRS, YFSETQ. As DNA, the CDR3 is TGCGCCAGCAGCCTCGGGGACAATCCTGGGAGAGCTTTCTTT. Translation: CASSLGDNPGRAFF.

The DNA of the CDR3 is TGTGCCTGGGGTCTCCCAGGGGGGATAGAGGAAAAACTGTTTTTT. Its translation is CAWGLPGGIEEKLFF. This chain uses TRBV30 with TRBJ1-4, with 7 bases fitting TRBD1. This CDR3 has 15 residues. Germline V gives CDR1 GTSNPN, CDR2 SVGIG (reference sequence). The V and J ends lost 5 bases and 8 bases, in that order; junction bases with no gene match: 14. The complete variable domain, with remaining parts taken from reference TRBV30 and TRBJ1-4, reads SQTIHQWPATLVQPVGSPLSLECTVEGTSNPNLYWYRQAAGRGLQLLFYSVGIGQISSEVPQNLSASRPQDRQFILSSKKLLLSDSGFYLCAWGLPGGIEEKLFFGSGTQLSVL.

This clone was seen just once. CDR3 protein: CASSKGRGLAAQRRETQYF. For the CDR3, the DNA is TGTGCCAGCAGCAAGGGGAGAGGACTAGCGGCTCAACGGAGAGAGACCCAGTACTTC. V is TRBV9 and J is TRBJ2-5; TRBD2 matches at 10 bases. Per the germline V gene, CDR1 is SGDLS and CDR2 is YYNGEE. V was pared by 4 bases and J by 4 bases, with 19 bases of the junction left unmatched. The CDR3 extends over 19 amino acids.

The table lists this clone with a few counts. The chain couples TRBV5-6 to TRBJ1-6; no definite D call. V was cut by 0 bases and J by 12 bases, with 16 bases left in between. CDR1 is SGHDT and CDR2 is YYEEEE in the germline V gene. The CDR3 is 15 amino acids. CDR3 loop: CASSLAEASDKPLHF. CDR3 sequence (DNA): TGTGCCAGCAGCTTGGCCGAAGCCTCTGATAAACCCCTCCACTTT.